A single sample is the source of the 8 T cell receptor beta chains below, sequenced in a study of T-cell memory formation after mild COVID-19. TCRdb re-analysed the 5' RACE reads in MiXCR, keeping a single row per CDR3 protein. The sample consists of around 300,000 distinct CDR3 sequences, 12% to 15% of them appearing once. The sequenced material came from PBMCs or a T cell subset sorted from them (not recorded which). These receptors came from a man aged 18 to 30 who had mild COVID-19 (a few samples of this study predate the infection). Cell type and time point are not known.

The sample holds many counts of this clonotype. The chain is built from TRBV5-1 and TRBJ2-3; D ambiguous. The length of the CDR3 is 14 residues. In germline, CDR1 is SGHRS, CDR2 YFSETQ. The germline V and J ends were trimmed by 3 bases and 2 bases, with 10 bases remaining between them. In DNA form, the CDR3 reads TGCGCCAGCAGCTCCCAGACCCTCACAGATACGCAGTATTTT. Protein: CASSSQTLTDTQYF. Full variable domain (rest looked up from reference TRBV5-1 and TRBJ2-3): KAGVTQTPRYLIKTRGQQVTLSCSPISGHRSVSWYQQTPGQGLQFLFEYFSETQRNKGNFPGRFSGRQFSNSRSEMNVSTLELGDSALYLCASSSQTLTDTQYFGPGTRLTVL.

This clonotype has only a few counts. The V and J genes are TRBV20-1 and TRBJ1-2; D not certain. CDR1 and CDR2 (germline): DFQATT, SNEGSKA (reference sequence). V was pared by 4 bases and J by 0 bases, with 6 bases between. The CDR3 loop spans 12 amino acids. The CDR3 DNA reads TGCAGTGCTAAGGACCCTAACTATGGCTACACCTTC. Translation gives CSAKDPNYGYTF.

V gene TRBV29-1 combines with J gene TRBJ2-1, with D tentatively TRBD1 or TRBD2 (5 bases each). The CDR3 extends over 12 amino acids. V was trimmed by 7 bases and J by 2 bases, leaving 9 bases between them. The germline V gene encodes CDR1 SQVTM and CDR2 ANQGSEA. The CDR3 protein is CSGGAAYNEQFF. The CDR3, as DNA: TGCAGCGGAGGGGCAGCCTACAATGAGCAGTTCTTC.

Only a few counts were recorded for this clonotype. The rearrangement links TRBV3-1 to TRBJ2-1; TRBD2 is a possible D gene (5 bases). The CDR3 is 14 amino acids. Trimming shortened V by 0 bases and J by 10 bases, and 13 bases separated the two germline ends. Germline CDR1 LGHDT, CDR2 YNNKEL (reference sequence). CDR3 nucleotides: TGTGCCAGCAGCCAAGATGAACGGGGTCGGGAGCAGTTCTTC. Protein sequence: CASSQDERGREQFF.

This clonotype has only a few counts. J is TRBJ2-3 and V is TRBV7-9; 9 positions match TRBD2. V was pared by 5 bases and J by 4 bases, with 7 bases of the junction left unmatched. The CDR3 length is 15 residues. CDR1 SEHNR and CDR2 FQNEAQ come from the germline V gene (reference sequence). For the CDR3, the DNA is TGTGCCAGCAGCAAACCGGGACTAGCCTCAGATACGCAGTATTTT. It encodes CASSKPGLASDTQYF.

This rearrangement joins TRBV3-1 to TRBJ1-2, with D unresolved. There are 12 residues in the CDR3. V lost 5 bases, J lost 8 bases, and 12 bases lay in between. Germline lookup yields CDR1 LGHDT and CDR2 YNNKEL (reference sequence). CDR3 in amino acids: CASSAAGVGYTF. The CDR3 coding sequence is TGTGCCAGCAGCGCGGCTGGAGTGGGCTACACCTTC. Complete variable domain (other parts from reference TRBV3-1 and TRBJ1-2): DTAVSQTPKYLVTQMGNDKSIKCEQNLGHDTMYWYKQDSKKFLKIMFSYNNKELIINETVPNRFSPKSPDKAHLNLHINSLELGDSAVYFCASSAAGVGYTFGSGTRLTVV.

At least ten counts were recorded for this clonotype. The chain employs TRBV4-2 and TRBJ1-1, with TRBD1 identical over 10 bases. The V and J ends lost 5 bases and 1 base, in that order; junction bases with no gene match: 7. The CDR3 totals 16 residues. Germline loops: CDR1 LGHNA, CDR2 YNFKEQ. This CDR3 reads CASSNSGTGENTEAFF. CDR3 sequence (DNA): TGTGCCAGCAGCAATTCCGGGACAGGGGAGAACACTGAAGCTTTCTTT.

CDR3 loop: CASSQESTDTQYF. In DNA, the CDR3 is TGTGCCAGCAGCCAAGAGTCAACAGATACGCAGTATTTT. The rearrangement joins TRBV4-2 to TRBJ2-3, with D unclear. V lost 0 bases and J lost 3, with 4 bases in between. The CDR3 consists of 13 residues. Germline lookup yields CDR1 LGHNA and CDR2 YNFKEQ.